This TCR beta chain appears in the sequencing data of a study of shared clonotypes between healthy human individuals. Sequencing used immunoSEQ multiplex PCR; TCRdb keeps in-frame clones, though not all of them. The sample carries about 2 million clones, approximately 95% recorded once. This CDR3 is built from 15 residues. Germline values: CDR1 MNHEY, CDR2 SVGAGI. V was pared by 0 bases and J by 6 bases, with 6 bases of the junction left unmatched. This clone was recorded once. As yet, its antigen is unknown. Notes on the study in general: The sole specimen, blood, was sampled, and tissue repertoires likely differ.

Selected positively for CCR7 and CD45RO-negative, naive CD8 cells excluded terminally differentiated effector memory CD45RA+ cells. This rearrangement joins TRBV6-5 to TRBJ2-7; 9 bases are shared with TRBD2. The source material was naive CD8+ T cells sorted from blood. This sequence was found in a man younger than 35 in good health. In nucleotides, the CDR3 is TGTGCCAGCAGTTACTCAGCGGGAGGAGTGGGCGAGCAGTACTTC. It translates to CASSYSAGGVGEQYF.